This passage covers 13 T cell receptor beta chains from one sample sequenced in a study of T cell responses to AZD1222 COVID-19 vaccine (dated by TCRdb to about 2021). Libraries were built with the immunoSEQ multiplex PCR assay. TCRdb retrieved this table from immuneACCESS and kept in-frame rearrangements only. Not all clones are present; in checked studies, unresolved V genes account for under half, and no reason is known for the remainder. Counted in this sample were 100,000 to 140,000 clones; over 80% of them appeared once. Roughly 8.9% of the sample lies in the top ten. Taken with the paper, the label for time point translates to: about 28 days (+/-7) after the second vaccine dose. This material consisted of peripheral blood, taken 28 days after the second AZD1222 dose. The receptors derive from an adult who received the AZD1222 COVID-19 vaccine.

The V call is TRBV28, the J call TRBJ2-5; D is ambiguous. Germline CDR1 reads MDHEN; CDR2 reads SYDVKM. V shed 7 bases and J shed 1 base, with 10 bases lying between them. There are 13 residues in the CDR3. CDR3 loop: CASNRRAQETQYF. The CDR3 bases are TGTGCCAGCAACAGACGCGCCCAAGAGACCCAGTACTTC.

This chain uses TRBV11-2 with TRBJ1-2; 7 bases map to TRBD1. The CDR3 contains 13 residues. CDR1 and CDR2 from the germline V gene are SGHAT and FQNNGV. The ends lost 1 base at V and 7 bases at J; junction bases unmatched: 3. CDR3 residues: CASSLGTGPGYTF. The CDR3 DNA is TGTGCCAGCAGCTTAGGGACAGGTCCTGGCTACACCTTC.

CDR3 sequence: CASTMGGPRPYNEQFF. The DNA for the CDR3 is TGTGCCAGCACTATGGGGGGCCCCCGCCCCTACAATGAGCAGTTCTTC. The V and J genes are TRBV5-4 and TRBJ2-1, with D possibly called TRBD1 or TRBD2 (6 bases each). V shed 6 bases and J shed 2 bases, with 18 bases lying between them. CDR3 size: 16 residues. The germline V gene encodes CDR1 SGHNT and CDR2 YYREEE (reference sequence).

The chain recombines TRBV6-5 with TRBJ2-2, with D tentatively TRBD1 (5 bases). Germline V gene lookup returns CDR1 MNHEY and CDR2 SVGAGI. The V end was cut by 5 bases, the J end by 1 base, with 8 bases between. The CDR3 consists of 14 residues. The CDR3 nucleotides are TGTGCCAGCAGTCGGACACAGAACACCGGGGAGCTGTTTTTT. Translation: CASSRTQNTGELFF.

This chain uses TRBV4-2 with TRBJ2-7, with 12 nucleotides matching TRBD2. V gave up 6 bases and J gave up 0 bases; unmatched junction bases: 3. CDR1 is LGHNA and CDR2 is YNFKEQ in the germline V gene. The CDR3 is made up of 15 amino acids. The CDR3 bases are TGTGCCAGCAGGCGACTAGCGGGGGACTCCTACGAGCAGTACTTC. Its translation is CASRRLAGDSYEQYF.

The chain links TRBV27 to TRBJ1-3; D might be TRBD1 (5 bases). V lost 7 bases and J 7 bases, leaving 14 bases between the germline ends. The CDR3 has 13 amino acids. From germline, CDR1 is MNHEY and CDR2 SMNVEV (reference sequence). DNA of the CDR3: TGTGCCAGCACCGCGGGGGGAGGGAACACCATATATTTT. Its translation: CASTAGGGNTIYF.

This chain connects TRBV28 to TRBJ2-2; 7 nucleotides line up with TRBD2. Per germline, CDR1 MDHEN and CDR2 SYDVKM. This CDR3 is built from 15 residues. Trimming took 1 base from V and 8 from J; bases not matched to a gene: 7. Written as DNA, the CDR3 is TGTGCCAGCAGTTTATTTTCGGGGGGAGCGGGGGAGCTGTTTTTT. Translation gives CASSLFSGGAGELFF.

The J gene is TRBJ1-2, the V gene TRBV19, with D uncertain. In germline, CDR1 is LNHDA, CDR2 SQIVND (reference sequence). This CDR3 region has 14 residues. The germline V and J ends were trimmed by 6 bases and 4 bases, with 15 bases remaining between them. The CDR3 sequence: CASRGRGLLYGYTF. CDR3 DNA: TGTGCCAGTAGAGGACGTGGGCTCCTCTATGGCTACACCTTC.

V gene TRBV9 combines with J gene TRBJ2-3, with TRBD1 identical over 10 bases. The CDR3 length is 14 residues. The junction had 5 bases not matched to a gene; V was cut back by 4 bases and J by 6 bases. Per the germline V gene, CDR1 is SGDLS and CDR2 is YYNGEE. The DNA for the CDR3 is TGTGCCAGCAGCTTGGACAGGGGGATGGATACGCAGTATTTT. Translation gives CASSLDRGMDTQYF.

This clone has just one count. The chain uses TRBV18 and TRBJ2-4; 9 positions match TRBD1. The CDR3 consists of 14 residues. Losses at the gene ends were 3 bases for V and 8 bases for J; bases not matched to a gene: 5. The germline CDR1 and CDR2 sequences are KGHSH and LQKENI. The CDR3 loop is CASSPGQGMDIQYF. The CDR3 DNA reads TGTGCCAGCTCACCGGGACAGGGAATGGACATTCAGTACTTC.

The chain is built from TRBV18 and TRBJ1-3; D might be TRBD1 (5 bases). Germline V lookup: CDR1 KGHSH, CDR2 LQKENI. The CDR3 consists of 13 residues. Trimming stripped 3 bases from V and 8 bases from J, with 11 bases between. CDR3 coding DNA: TGTGCCAGCTCACCGGGACTCACAGACACCATATATTTT. This codes for CASSPGLTDTIYF. Full variable domain (remainder filled in from reference TRBV18 and TRBJ1-3): NAGVMQNPRHLVRRRGQEARLRCSPMKGHSHVYWYRQLPEEGLKFMVYLQKENIIDESGMPKERFSAEFPKEGPSILRIQQVVRGDSAAYFCASSPGLTDTIYFGEGSWLTVV.

The chain joins TRBV6-5 to TRBJ2-1, with D possibly matching TRBD2 (5 bases). Germline CDR1 and CDR2: MNHEY and SVGAGI. Trimming shortened V by 11 bases and J by 7 bases, and 9 bases separated the two germline ends. The CDR3 spans 10 residues. The CDR3 DNA is TGTGCCTCGGGGTGGAATGAGCAGTTCTTC. This gives the protein CASGWNEQFF.

The chain combines TRBV5-1 with TRBJ2-3; 12 bases fit TRBD2. Unmatched junction bases numbered 4, after V lost 0 bases and J lost 2 bases. The CDR3 extends over 17 amino acids. From germline, CDR1 is SGHRS and CDR2 YFSETQ. This CDR3 reads CASSLDGLAGNTDTQYF. CDR3 in DNA: TGCGCCAGCAGCTTGGATGGACTAGCGGGGAACACAGATACGCAGTATTTT.